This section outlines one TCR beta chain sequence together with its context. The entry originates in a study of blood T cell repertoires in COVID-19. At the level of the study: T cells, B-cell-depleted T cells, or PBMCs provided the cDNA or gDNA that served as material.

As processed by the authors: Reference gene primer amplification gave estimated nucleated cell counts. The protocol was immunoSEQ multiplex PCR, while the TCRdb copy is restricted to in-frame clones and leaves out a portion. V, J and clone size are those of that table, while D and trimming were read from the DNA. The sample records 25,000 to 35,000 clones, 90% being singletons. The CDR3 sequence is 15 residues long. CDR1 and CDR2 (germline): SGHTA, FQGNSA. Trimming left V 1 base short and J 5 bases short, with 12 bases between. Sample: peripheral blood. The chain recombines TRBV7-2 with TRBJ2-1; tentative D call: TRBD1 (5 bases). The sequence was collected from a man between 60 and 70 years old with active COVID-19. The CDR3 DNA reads TGTGCCAGCAGCTTAGGGCAGGGCCGGCACAATGAGCAGTTCTTC. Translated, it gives CASSLGQGRHNEQFF. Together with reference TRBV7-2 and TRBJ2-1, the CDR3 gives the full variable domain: GAGVSQSPSNKVTEKGKDVELRCDPISGHTALYWYRQSLGQGLEFLIYFQGNSAPDKSGLPSDRFSAERTGGSVSTLTIQRTQQEDSAVYLCASSLGQGRHNEQFFGPGTRLTVL.